These 24 T cell receptor beta chains came from one sample sequenced in a study of shared clonotypes between healthy human individuals. Naive CD8 cells comprised CD45RO-negative, CCR7-positively selected cells, excluding terminally differentiated effector memory CD45RA+ cells. The protocol was immunoSEQ multiplex PCR, while the TCRdb copy is restricted to in-frame clones and leaves out a portion. This sample yields millions of clones, of which about 95% are seen a single time; roughly 1.1% belongs to the top ten. The sample consisted of naive CD8+ T cells sorted from blood. These receptors all stem from a young man in good health.

This CDR3 is CASTRGAVSTQDTQYF. The CDR3 bases are TGCGCCAGCACACGGGGGGCGGTATCCACACAGGATACGCAGTATTTT. This chain joins TRBV10-2 and TRBJ2-3, with D possibly TRBD2 on 7 matching bases. The V end lost 7 bases, the J end lost 6 bases, and 23 bases lay between the germline ends. The V gene's germline CDR1 is WSHSY and CDR2 SAAADI. The CDR3 is 16 residues long.

This sequence joins TRBV30 and TRBJ2-1, with 10 bases that match TRBD1. Trimming removed 8 bases from V and 8 bases from J; junction bases left unmatched: 3. Germline loops: CDR1 GTSNPN, CDR2 SVGIG (reference sequence). The CDR3 runs 11 residues. CDR3 sequence reads: CAGDRGHEQFF. The CDR3, as DNA: TGTGCCGGGGACAGGGGACATGAGCAGTTCTTC.

This rearrangement joins TRBV29-1 to TRBJ1-2; weak D call: TRBD1 (5 bases). The germline V gene encodes CDR1 SQVTM and CDR2 ANQGSEA. The V end lost 7 bases, the J end lost 4 bases, and 13 bases lay between the germline ends. The CDR3 runs to 12 residues. The CDR3 protein is CSGQDTVYGYTF. The CDR3 DNA sequence: TGCAGCGGGCAGGACACGGTCTATGGCTACACCTTC.

The chain recombines TRBV28 with TRBJ1-2; D unresolved. CDR3 length: 14 amino acids. Germline CDR1 and CDR2: MDHEN and SYDVKM. V was pared by 3 bases and J by 8 bases, with 16 bases between. The DNA for the CDR3 is TGTGCCAGCAGTTTGGCCGGATTCGCCCCGGGCTACACCTTC. Translating it yields CASSLAGFAPGYTF.

On this clone: Additional DNA sequences in this sample encode the identical CDR3. The V call is TRBV29-1, the J call TRBJ2-7, with 11 bases lining up with TRBD1. CDR1 is SQVTM, CDR2 ANQGSEA, per germline. V dropped 4 bases and J dropped 2; count of bases not matched to a gene: 1. This CDR3 comprises 13 residues. CDR3 DNA: TGCAGCGTTGGGACAGGGGGCCCCTACGAGCAGTACTTC. It translates to CSVGTGGPYEQYF.

The chain employs TRBV5-4 and TRBJ1-2, with D maybe TRBD1 (6 bases). Germline values: CDR1 SGHNT, CDR2 YYREEE (reference sequence). V was trimmed by 7 bases and J by 2 bases, leaving 18 bases between them. The CDR3 spans 15 residues. The CDR3 sequence is CASWGIQGTNYGYTF. The CDR3 DNA reads TGTGCCAGCTGGGGTATACAGGGAACCAACTATGGCTACACCTTC.

The J gene is TRBJ2-1, the V gene TRBV27; the D call may be TRBD1 or TRBD2 (6 bases each). From germline, CDR1 is MNHEY and CDR2 SMNVEV (reference sequence). V gave up 2 bases and J gave up 8 bases, with 10 bases separating them. CDR3 length equals 13 residues. The CDR3 DNA reads TGTGCCAGCAGTTTAGAGGGGGGTTATGAGCAGTTCTTC. This codes for CASSLEGGYEQFF.

This chain's CDR3 is CASSPTGLSYEQYF. The CDR3 DNA reads as TGTGCCAGCAGCCCGACAGGCCTCTCCTACGAGCAGTACTTC. The V call is TRBV11-2, the J call TRBJ2-7; possibly TRBD1 for D (6 bases). Trimming took 5 bases from V and 0 from J, leaving 11 bases between them. The germline V gene encodes CDR1 SGHAT and CDR2 FQNNGV. The CDR3 consists of 14 residues. Combining the CDR3 with reference TRBV11-2 and TRBJ2-7 gives the whole variable domain EAGVAQSPRYKIIEKRQSVAFWCNPISGHATLYWYQQILGQGPKLLIQFQNNGVVDDSQLPKDRFSAERLKGVDSTLKIQPAKLEDSAVYLCASSPTGLSYEQYFGPGTRLTVT.

The V gene is TRBV14, the J gene TRBJ2-7; 9 positions agree with TRBD1. Germline CDR1 is SGHDN and CDR2 is FVKESK. J gave up 2 bases and V 1 base, and 6 bases lay outside the gene matches. The CDR3 is 16 amino acids. The CDR3 protein is CASSQGTGGPTYEQYF. CDR3 nucleotide sequence: TGTGCCAGCAGCCAAGGAACAGGGGGCCCCACCTACGAGCAGTACTTC.

With respect to this clone: The same CDR3 also results from other DNA sequences found in this sample. The rearrangement joins TRBV9 to TRBJ1-6, with D maybe TRBD1 (5 bases). CDR3 length: 14 amino acids. Trimming shortened V by 0 bases and J by 7 bases, and 8 bases separated the two germline ends. CDR1 and CDR2 from the germline V gene are SGDLS and YYNGEE. CDR3 coding DNA: TGTGCCAGCAGCGTAGAGCAGGGCAATTCACCCCTCCACTTT. Translating gives CASSVEQGNSPLHF.

The chain couples TRBV13 to TRBJ2-7; D possibly corresponds to TRBD2 (6 bases). The CDR3 extends over 13 amino acids. The germline V gene has CDR1 PRHDT and CDR2 FYEKMQ (reference sequence). The germline V and J ends were trimmed by 5 bases and 5 bases, with 13 bases remaining between them. The CDR3 is CASSGGGTDEQYF. CDR3 coding DNA: TGTGCCAGCAGCGGCGGTGGGACTGACGAGCAGTACTTC.

The table lists this clone with a count of one. Other DNA sequences from this sample encode an identical CDR3 as well. The rearrangement uses TRBV6-1 and TRBJ2-7, with 7 bases matching TRBD2. From germline, CDR1 is MNHNS and CDR2 SASEGT. The CDR3 runs 12 residues. With V trimmed by 5 bases and J by 4 bases, 2 bases remained unmatched. The CDR3 region is CASSPGGYEQYF. In nucleotides, the CDR3 is TGTGCCAGCAGTCCCGGGGGGTACGAGCAGTACTTC.

V gene TRBV5-6 combines with J gene TRBJ2-3; no reliable D call. Germline V gene sequence: CDR1 SGHDT, CDR2 YYEEEE. V gave up 0 bases and J gave up 4 bases, with 6 bases separating them. The CDR3 covers 13 residues. The CDR3 is CASSLDVPDTQYF. The CDR3 nucleotides read TGTGCCAGCAGCTTGGACGTTCCAGATACGCAGTATTTT.

The rearrangement uses TRBV19 and TRBJ2-7; TRBD2 is a possible D gene (5 bases). The CDR3 sequence is 14 residues long. The germline V and J ends were trimmed by 3 bases and 5 bases, with 14 bases remaining between them. The germline CDR1 and CDR2 sequences are LNHDA and SQIVND (reference sequence). CDR3 nucleotide sequence: TGTGCCAGTAGTATGTGGGTAGCGAGCAACGAGCAGTACTTC. This encodes CASSMWVASNEQYF.

The rearrangement uses TRBV6-6 and TRBJ1-2, with D unclear. Germline values: CDR1 MNHNY, CDR2 SVGAGI (reference sequence). V dropped 0 bases and J dropped 8 bases, with 13 bases sitting between them. This CDR3 spans 14 amino acids. The CDR3 sequence is CASSYSEGTPGYTF. The CDR3 DNA reads as TGTGCCAGCAGTTACTCGGAGGGAACCCCCGGCTACACCTTC.

The chain joins TRBV7-3 to TRBJ2-2; 8 positions agree with TRBD2. This CDR3 is built from 15 residues. Looked up from germline, CDR1 is SGHTA and CDR2 is FQGTGA. V shed 4 bases and J 1 base; nucleotides not matched to a gene: 2. The CDR3 DNA is TGTGCCAGCAGCTATCTAGCGGGGAACACCGGGGAGCTGTTTTTT. Residues: CASSYLAGNTGELFF.

The J gene is TRBJ2-3, the V gene TRBV5-1; 10 positions agree with TRBD2. V lost 4 bases, J lost 6 bases, and 8 bases stayed unmatched. Germline V gene lookup returns CDR1 SGHRS and CDR2 YFSETQ. This CDR3 contains 15 residues. The CDR3 region has the DNA TGCGCCAGCAGCCTAGCTAGCGGGGGTCCCGATACGCAGTATTTT. Protein product: CASSLASGGPDTQYF.

The rearrangement links TRBV7-9 to TRBJ1-2; D is possibly TRBD1 (5 bases). Germline assignment: CDR1 SEHNR and CDR2 FQNEAQ (reference sequence). The V end was cut by 2 bases, the J end by 5 bases, with 12 bases between. CDR3 length: 14 residues. The CDR3 is CASSLPQGRYGYTF. The CDR3 DNA follows: TGTGCCAGCAGCTTACCGCAGGGTCGGTATGGCTACACCTTC.

The V gene is TRBV7-6, the J gene TRBJ2-2; 7 bases align to TRBD2. Per germline, CDR1 SGHVS and CDR2 FNYEAQ. The CDR3 has 16 amino acids. V was clipped by 1 base and J by 4 bases; unmatched bases: 6. The CDR3 sequence is CASSLDGRAVTGELFF. DNA of the CDR3: TGTGCCAGCAGCTTAGATGGGAGGGCCGTCACCGGGGAGCTGTTTTTT.

The chain couples TRBV19 to TRBJ1-2, with D possibly TRBD1 on 6 matching bases. The V gene lost 5 bases and the J gene lost 7 bases, with 17 bases spanning the gap. The CDR3 contains 14 residues. In germline, CDR1 is LNHDA, CDR2 SQIVND (reference sequence). This chain's CDR3 is CASSPYGGRSGYTF. The CDR3 DNA follows: TGTGCCAGTAGTCCCTACGGGGGGCGGAGTGGCTACACCTTC. Full variable domain (rest looked up from reference TRBV19 and TRBJ1-2): DGGITQSPKYLFRKEGQNVTLSCEQNLNHDAMYWYRQDPGQGLRLIYYSQIVNDFQKGDIAEGYSVSREKKESFPLTVTSAQKNPTAFYLCASSPYGGRSGYTFGSGTRLTVV.

The CDR3 loop is CASSLTGDETNEQFF. The CDR3 nucleotides read TGTGCCAGCAGCTTGACAGGGGATGAGACCAATGAGCAGTTCTTC. The chain is built from TRBV7-2 and TRBJ2-1, with 8 nucleotides matching TRBD1. The CDR3 consists of 15 residues. Losses at the gene ends were 3 bases for V and 6 bases for J; bases not matched to a gene: 7. Germline V CDR1 and CDR2: SGHTA, FQGNSA.

The rearrangement links TRBV30 to TRBJ2-7, with no clear D. This CDR3 comprises 14 residues. Deletions cut 2 bases from V and 0 bases from J, with 11 bases between. Germline V gene lookup returns CDR1 GTSNPN and CDR2 SVGIG (reference sequence). In DNA, the CDR3 is TGTGCCTGGAGTCACGGAAGTGCCTCCTACGAGCAGTACTTC. Translation: CAWSHGSASYEQYF. Complete variable domain (other parts from reference TRBV30 and TRBJ2-7): SQTIHQWPATLVQPVGSPLSLECTVEGTSNPNLYWYRQAAGRGLQLLFYSVGIGQISSEVPQNLSASRPQDRQFILSSKKLLLSDSGFYLCAWSHGSASYEQYFGPGTRLTVT.

CDR3 protein: CASSQVKGGGDQETQYF. In DNA, the CDR3 is TGCGCCAGCAGCCAAGTGAAAGGCGGGGGGGACCAAGAGACCCAGTACTTC. This sequence joins TRBV4-1 and TRBJ2-5; TRBD2 aligns across 9 bases. CDR3 length: 17 amino acids. Germline trimming cut 1 base from V and 0 bases from J; bases unmatched to any gene: 6. Germline V gene sequence: CDR1 MGHRA, CDR2 YSYEKL.

The rearrangement joins TRBV11-2 to TRBJ1-1; 8 bases are shared with TRBD1. The CDR3 extends over 14 amino acids. V lost 5 bases and J lost 5; bases outside the gene matches: 7. Germline loops: CDR1 SGHAT, CDR2 FQNNGV. DNA for the CDR3: TGTGCCAGCAGCGCCGGACAGGGAGGGACTGAAGCTTTCTTT. It codes for CASSAGQGGTEAFF.